Listed here are 15 T cell receptor beta chains from one sample, sequenced in a study of blood T cell repertoires in COVID-19. Repertoires were generated with immunoSEQ multiplex PCR, while TCRdb's copy carries only in-frame clones and drops some. The sample carries about 150,000 clones, approximately 80% recorded once. Source material: peripheral blood. These receptors originate from a woman of 80 years or more with acute or convalescent COVID-19.

The CDR3 nucleotides read TGTGCCAGCACTGTCGGGGGTAGTTCTTCTGGAAACACCATATATTTT. Its translation is CASTVGGSSSGNTIYF. The chain uses TRBV6-6 and TRBJ1-3; D may be TRBD1 (5 bases). CDR3 length: 16 residues. V lost 7 bases, J lost 1 base, and 17 bases lay in between. Germline CDR1 reads MNHNY; CDR2 reads SVGAGI (reference sequence).

This rearrangement joins TRBV6-4 to TRBJ2-1; 8 bases match TRBD1. V dropped 6 bases and J dropped 5; count of bases not matched to a gene: 6. Germline lookup yields CDR1 MRHNA and CDR2 SNTAGT. This CDR3 comprises 14 residues. The chain's CDR3 is CASSAGGLNNEQFF. As DNA, the CDR3 is TGTGCCAGCAGCGCAGGGGGCCTGAACAATGAGCAGTTCTTC.

The V gene is TRBV18, the J gene TRBJ2-1; D is unclear. CDR1 KGHSH and CDR2 LQKENI come from the germline V gene. The CDR3 spans 14 residues. Between the trimmed V and J ends, which lost 3 bases and 7 bases, there was a span of 13 bases. The CDR3 loop is CASSPLRLSNEQFF. The CDR3 nucleotides read TGTGCCAGCTCACCCCTAAGACTTTCTAATGAGCAGTTCTTC. The full variable domain, in which reference TRBV18 and TRBJ2-1 provide the parts outside the CDR3, is NAGVMQNPRHLVRRRGQEARLRCSPMKGHSHVYWYRQLPEEGLKFMVYLQKENIIDESGMPKERFSAEFPKEGPSILRIQQVVRGDSAAYFCASSPLRLSNEQFFGPGTRLTVL.

This clone was recorded only once. The chain employs TRBV11-2 and TRBJ1-2, with 7 bases lining up with TRBD1. Germline CDR1 SGHAT, CDR2 FQNNGV. This CDR3 has 13 residues. Losses at the gene ends were 5 bases for V and 4 bases for J; bases not matched to a gene: 4. The CDR3: CASSPRDSYGYTF. The CDR3 bases are TGTGCCAGCAGCCCCCGGGACAGCTATGGCTACACCTTC.

This chain links TRBV5-1 with TRBJ2-5; D possibly corresponds to TRBD2 (5 bases). The length of the CDR3 is 16 residues. V was pared by 1 base and J by 0 bases, with 13 bases between. From germline, CDR1 is SGHRS and CDR2 YFSETQ. CDR3 DNA sequence: TGCGCCAGCAGCTTGTTGGACTCCAAGTACCAAGAGACCCAGTACTTC. It is translated as CASSLLDSKYQETQYF.

CDR3 residues: CASSQDLRGGGWFF. CDR3 DNA sequence: TGTGCCAGCAGCCAAGATCTCAGAGGCGGCGGGTGGTTCTTC. This chain connects TRBV3-1 (or the pseudogene TRBV3-2) to TRBJ2-1, with a tentative D call TRBD2 (5 bases). CDR1 and CDR2 from the germline V gene are LGHDT and YNNKEL (reference sequence). This CDR3 region has 14 residues. The germline V and J ends were trimmed by 0 bases and 15 bases, with 18 bases remaining between them.

This clone was detected only once. The rearrangement joins TRBV13 to TRBJ2-5, with no clear D. The CDR3 is made up of 13 amino acids. The V end lost 3 bases, the J end lost 3 bases, and 8 bases lay between the germline ends. The germline V gene has CDR1 PRHDT and CDR2 FYEKMQ (reference sequence). The CDR3 loop reads CASSFDKEETQYF. The CDR3 DNA reads TGTGCCAGCAGCTTCGACAAAGAAGAGACCCAGTACTTC. The complete variable domain, with remaining parts taken from reference TRBV13 and TRBJ2-5, reads AAGVIQSPRHLIKEKRETATLKCYPIPRHDTVYWYQQGPGQDPQFLISFYEKMQSDKGSIPDRFSAQQFSDYHSELNMSSLELGDSALYFCASSFDKEETQYFGPGTRLLVL.

The CDR3 here is CASSDRGRNGYTF. CDR3 nucleotide sequence: TGCGCCAGCAGCGACAGGGGGCGAAATGGCTACACCTTC. The V call is TRBV10-2, the J call TRBJ1-2, with 10 bases matching TRBD1. Germline CDR1 reads WSHSY; CDR2 reads SAAADI. After removal of 6 bases from V and 6 bases from J, the junction contained 4 bases not matched to a gene. This CDR3 contains 13 residues.

V gene TRBV9 combines with J gene TRBJ1-1; 10 bases match TRBD1. This CDR3 contains 15 residues. CDR1 and CDR2 (germline): SGDLS, YYNGEE. The junction had 5 bases not matched to a gene; V was cut back by 2 bases and J by 4 bases. For the CDR3, the DNA is TGTGCCAGCAGCGTCCGGGACAGGGGTTTCACTGAAGCTTTCTTT. Residues: CASSVRDRGFTEAFF.

With regard to this clone: A read error may produce the germline difference seen at one junction end. This rearrangement joins TRBV7-7 to TRBJ2-1, with a tentative D call TRBD1 (6 bases). This CDR3 region has 13 residues. Germline V gene sequence: CDR1 SSHAT, CDR2 FNYEAQ (reference sequence). The chain's CDR3 is CASSPTGSNEQFF. The CDR3 coding sequence is TGTGCTAGCAGCCCGACAGGTTCCAATGAGCAGTTCTTC.

This clone appeared once. J is TRBJ2-3 and V is TRBV9; 11 nucleotides agree with TRBD2. Germline CDR1 and CDR2: SGDLS and YYNGEE. CDR3 size: 15 residues. V was clipped by 3 bases and J by 5 bases; unmatched bases: 5. CDR3 DNA: TGTGCCAGCAGCGGTAGCGGGGGGGCGTTAGATACGCAGTATTTT. This codes for CASSGSGGALDTQYF.

The rearrangement links TRBV5-4 to TRBJ2-3; D is undetermined. The germline V gene has CDR1 SGHNT and CDR2 YYREEE (reference sequence). CDR3 length equals 17 residues. The V end lost 0 bases, the J end lost 4 bases, and 18 bases lay between the germline ends. CDR3 sequence reads: CASSLAYPSYLPDTQYF. Here the CDR3 DNA reads TGTGCCAGCAGCTTGGCCTATCCGAGTTACCTACCAGATACGCAGTATTTT.

The V gene is TRBV5-1, the J gene TRBJ2-7; D remains unclear. This CDR3 has 15 residues. Germline CDR1 is SGHRS and CDR2 is YFSETQ. Trimming removed 0 bases from V and 3 bases from J, with 13 bases in between. CDR3 protein: CASSLGQAIGYEQYF. Written as DNA, the CDR3 is TGCGCCAGCAGCTTGGGGCAGGCTATCGGCTACGAGCAGTACTTC.

The genes are TRBV7-3 and TRBJ2-5; possibly TRBD2 for D (6 bases). V was clipped by 4 bases and J by 5 bases, with 14 bases between them. There are 14 residues in the CDR3. The V gene's germline CDR1 is SGHTA and CDR2 FQGTGA. Here the CDR3 reads CASSSGEPPETQYF. CDR3 nucleotides: TGTGCCAGCAGCTCGGGGGAGCCGCCGGAGACCCAGTACTTC.

The rearrangement uses TRBV6-5 and TRBJ1-2; 10 bases fit TRBD1. Trimming took 5 bases from V and 6 from J; bases not matched to a gene: 3. This CDR3 region has 13 residues. CDR1 MNHEY and CDR2 SVGAGI come from the germline V gene. The CDR3 DNA sequence: TGTGCCAGCAGTCCCGGACAGGGGGATGGCTACACCTTC. This codes for CASSPGQGDGYTF.